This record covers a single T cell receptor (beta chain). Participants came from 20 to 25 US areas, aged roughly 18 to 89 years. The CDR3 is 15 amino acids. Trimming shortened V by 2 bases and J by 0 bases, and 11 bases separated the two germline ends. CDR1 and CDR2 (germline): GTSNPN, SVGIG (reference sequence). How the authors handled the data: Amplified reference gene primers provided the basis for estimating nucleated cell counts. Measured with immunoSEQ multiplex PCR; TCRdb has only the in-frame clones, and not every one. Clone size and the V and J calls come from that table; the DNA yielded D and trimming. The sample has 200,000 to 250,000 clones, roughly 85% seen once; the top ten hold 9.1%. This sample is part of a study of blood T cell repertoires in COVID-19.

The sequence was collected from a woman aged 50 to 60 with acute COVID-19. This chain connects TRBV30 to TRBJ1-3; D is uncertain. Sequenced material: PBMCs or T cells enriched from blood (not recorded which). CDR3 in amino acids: CAWSRLRYSGNTIYF. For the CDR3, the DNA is TGTGCCTGGAGTCGACTTCGGTACTCTGGAAACACCATATATTTT.